This T cell receptor (beta chain) derives from a study of siplizumab effects on memory and regulatory T cells. This CDR3 is 16 amino acids long. The V gene's germline CDR1 is SGDLS and CDR2 YYNGEE. J gave up 7 bases and V 3 bases, and 6 bases lay outside the gene matches. Remarks on this clone: Its antigen is undetermined.

Study-level points and caveats: Proliferating siplizumab-cultured Tregs lacked confirmed suppressive function. The apparent diversity of naive T cells exceeded that of memory cells, and naive T cells seemed to make a major contribution to the alloresponse. To unstimulated subsets, only a minor fraction of alloreactive clones could be mapped.

Produced via immunoSEQ multiplex PCR; TCRdb's table is partial and in-frame only. This sample yields 65,000 to 70,000 clones, of which 80% to 90% are seen a single time; more than 1.5% belongs to the top ten. V usage is TRBV9 and J usage is TRBJ2-1; 14 bases align to TRBD2. Sequencing was done on a sample of Tregs sorted from blood. The receptor comes from a human donor in good health. CDR3 DNA: TGTGCCAGCAGCGAGGGACTAGCGGGAGCCTGGAATGAGCAGTTCTTC. Its translation is CASSEGLAGAWNEQFF.